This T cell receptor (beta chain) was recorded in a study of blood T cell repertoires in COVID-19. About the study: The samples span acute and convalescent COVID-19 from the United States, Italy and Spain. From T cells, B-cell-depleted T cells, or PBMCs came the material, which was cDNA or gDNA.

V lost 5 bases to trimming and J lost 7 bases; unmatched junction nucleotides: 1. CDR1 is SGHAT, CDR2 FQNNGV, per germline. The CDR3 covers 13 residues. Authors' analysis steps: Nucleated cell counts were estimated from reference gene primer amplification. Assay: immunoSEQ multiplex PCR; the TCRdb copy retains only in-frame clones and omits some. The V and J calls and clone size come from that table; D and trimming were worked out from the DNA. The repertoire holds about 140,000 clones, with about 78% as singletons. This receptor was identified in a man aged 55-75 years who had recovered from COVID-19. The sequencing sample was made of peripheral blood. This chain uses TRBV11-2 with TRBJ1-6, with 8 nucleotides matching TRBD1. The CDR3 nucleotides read TGTGCCAGCAGCGGACAGGGAAATTCACCCCTCCACTTT. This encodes CASSGQGNSPLHF.